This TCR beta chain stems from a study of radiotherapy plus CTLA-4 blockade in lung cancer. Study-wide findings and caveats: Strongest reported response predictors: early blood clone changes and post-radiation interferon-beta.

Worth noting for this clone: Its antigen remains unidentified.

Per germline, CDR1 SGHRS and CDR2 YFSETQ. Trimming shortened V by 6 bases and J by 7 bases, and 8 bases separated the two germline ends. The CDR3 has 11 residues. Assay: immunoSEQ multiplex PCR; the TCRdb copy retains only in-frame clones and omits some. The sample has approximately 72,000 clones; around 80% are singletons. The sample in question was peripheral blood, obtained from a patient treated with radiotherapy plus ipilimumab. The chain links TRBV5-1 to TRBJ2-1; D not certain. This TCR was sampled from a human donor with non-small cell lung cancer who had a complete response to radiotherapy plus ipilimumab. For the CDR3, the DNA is TGCGCCAGCAACAAAGGGAATGAGCAGTTCTTC. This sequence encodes CASNKGNEQFF.